The 12 T cell receptor beta chains presented below share a single source sample, sequenced in a study of molecular identifiers for immune sequencing clone quantification. TCRdb used MiXCR to reprocess the PCR reads, holding one entry per CDR3 protein. The sample lists roughly 71,000 distinct CDR3 sequences, around a sixth occurring once. Sequencing was performed on naive CD8+ T cells from blood, with Jurkat cell RNA spiked in. Subset of the sample: FACS-sorted CD8+CD4-CCR7+CD45RA+ naive T cells. The receptors derive from a human donor in good health. Some libraries in this study had Jurkat cell RNA spiked in.

Comments on this clonotype: This may arise from a read error, as a much more abundant clone is one base away. This chain joins TRBV27 and TRBJ2-7, with 10 bases identical to TRBD2. Germline loops: CDR1 MNHEY, CDR2 SMNVEV (reference sequence). With 4 bases clipped from V and 6 bases from J, the junction kept 15 bases outside the gene matches. The CDR3 is 17 residues long. The CDR3 nucleotides read TGTGCCAGCAGTTCCGGACTAGCGGAAGGGCCGTTTCGCGAGCAGTACTTC. As protein: CASSSGLAEGPFREQYF.

This clonotype showed up many times. The chain uses TRBV6-5 and TRBJ2-7; 9 nucleotides match TRBD1. The length of the CDR3 is 15 residues. V shed 2 bases and J 2 bases; nucleotides not matched to a gene: 4. Germline lookup yields CDR1 MNHEY and CDR2 SVGAGI. CDR3 coding DNA: TGTGCCAGCAGTTACCTTAGACAGGGGGCCTACGAGCAGTACTTC. It translates to CASSYLRQGAYEQYF.

This clonotype was seen only once. With a much larger clone just one base away, this may be a read error. J is TRBJ2-2 and V is TRBV18; tentative D call: TRBD2 (6 bases). This CDR3 spans 17 amino acids. The V gene's germline CDR1 is KGHSH and CDR2 LQKENI. CDR3 protein: CASSPLGATKNTGGLFF. The CDR3 coding sequence is TGTGCCAGCTCACCTCTCGGGGCTACAAAGAACACCGGGGGGCTGTTTTTT.

This clonotype has a count of ten or more. The chain couples TRBV14 to TRBJ2-7; perhaps D is TRBD1 or TRBD2 (6 bases each). This CDR3 spans 17 amino acids. Germline V gives CDR1 SGHDN, CDR2 FVKESK. Trimming stripped 0 bases from V and 3 bases from J, with 18 bases between. The chain's CDR3 is CASSQDRGPGLHYEQYF. CDR3 DNA: TGTGCCAGCAGCCAAGATCGGGGGCCGGGACTCCACTACGAGCAGTACTTC.

This clonotype has ten or more counts. The chain uses TRBV25-1 and TRBJ1-1, with D maybe TRBD1 (5 bases). Germline CDR1 MGHDK, CDR2 SYGVNS. Trimming removed 4 bases at V and 3 bases at J, with 15 bases between. The CDR3 totals 15 residues. The DNA of the CDR3 is TGTGCCAGCAGTGGAGGACTGGGGGATGACACTGAAGCTTTCTTT. It yields the protein CASSGGLGDDTEAFF.

This chain links TRBV12-3 or TRBV12-4 with TRBJ1-5; 8 bases line up with TRBD1. Trimming at V came to 8 bases and at J to 6 bases, leaving 3 bases not matched to a gene. The CDR3 extends over 12 amino acids. CDR3 in amino acids: CASGQGVQPQHF. The CDR3 coding sequence is TGTGCCAGCGGACAGGGTGTTCAGCCCCAGCATTTT.

Ten or more counts support this clonotype. The gene calls are TRBV5-5 and TRBJ2-3; D might be TRBD1 or TRBD2, each matching 5 bases. Looked up from germline, CDR1 is SGHKS and CDR2 is YYEKEE (reference sequence). The ends were cut back, 5 bases at V and 4 bases at J, with 11 bases in the middle. This CDR3 is built from 13 residues. Here the CDR3 DNA reads TGTGCCAGCAGTGGGGGTTTTCCAGATACGCAGTATTTT. Protein sequence: CASSGGFPDTQYF.

This clonotype came up many times. J is TRBJ2-3 and V is TRBV28; TRBD1 might be the D (7 bases). CDR1 is MDHEN and CDR2 is SYDVKM in the germline V gene. V shed 6 bases and J shed 5 bases, with 24 bases lying between them. This CDR3 is built from 17 residues. CDR3 bases: TGTGCCAGCAGGGGAGGACCACAGGGGTTGGGCAGAGATACGCAGTATTTT. It codes for CASRGGPQGLGRDTQYF.

This clonotype has a handful of counts. Here the CDR3 reads CASHAWTDNEQFF. In nucleotides, the CDR3 is TGTGCCAGCCACGCTTGGACAGACAATGAGCAGTTCTTC. The chain uses TRBV19 and TRBJ2-1; a possible D gene is TRBD1 (6 bases). Per germline, CDR1 LNHDA and CDR2 SQIVND (reference sequence). V dropped 9 bases and J dropped 5 bases, with 14 bases sitting between them. The CDR3 is made up of 13 amino acids.

This clonotype was recorded many times. The chain uses TRBV5-4 and TRBJ2-1; unclear D gene. The CDR3 contains 14 residues. The V gene's germline CDR1 is SGHNT and CDR2 YYREEE (reference sequence). Deletions cut 4 bases from V and 5 bases from J, with 13 bases between. CDR3 residues: CASSPSFGNNEQFF. CDR3 DNA: TGTGCCAGCAGCCCGTCCTTTGGTAACAATGAGCAGTTCTTC.

This clonotype was detected only a few times. The CDR3 reads CASSFRVFGENTGELFF. The CDR3 bases are TGCGCCAGCAGCTTCCGGGTCTTCGGGGAGAACACCGGGGAGCTGTTTTTT. The J gene is TRBJ2-2, the V gene TRBV5-1, with D maybe TRBD2 (5 bases). Germline-derived CDR1 and CDR2 are SGHRS and YFSETQ. The CDR3 extends over 17 amino acids. Trimming took 2 bases from V and 1 from J, leaving 15 bases between them.

Comment on this clonotype: Because the CDR3 is missing its conserved closing phenylalanine or tryptophan, this is likely a read error. The V gene is TRBV20-1, the J gene TRBJ1-5, with D possibly being TRBD1 (6 bases). CDR1 is DFQATT, CDR2 SNEGSKA, per germline (reference sequence). The CDR3 contains 17 residues. The CDR3 coding sequence is TGCGGTGCTAGAGATTTGGACAAAGGGGGTAGCAATCAGCCCCAGCATTAT. As protein: CGARDLDKGGSNQPQHY.